A single sample gave rise to the 20 T cell receptor beta chains below, sequenced in a study of post-analysis software for immune sequencing data. Broader study findings: There were five or six TRBV segments more frequent in patients than controls, and TRBV5-6, TRBV5-1 and TRBV20-1 were among them.

Which antigens these TCRs recognize remains unknown. The authors incorporated unique molecular identifiers into the TCR beta cDNA libraries. Via MiXCR, TCRdb re-called the PCR reads, giving one row per CDR3 protein. This sample has some 240,000 distinct CDR3 sequences, with 36% found just once. Specimen: blood. These receptors were collected from a girl between 5 and 17 years old with multiple sclerosis.

The chain carries TRBV5-1 and TRBJ2-7; D might be TRBD1 or TRBD2, each matching 5 bases. This CDR3 is 13 amino acids long. In germline, CDR1 is SGHRS, CDR2 YFSETQ. The V end was cut by 5 bases, the J end by 2 bases, with 11 bases between. CDR3 DNA sequence: TGCGCCAGCAGTCGGGACGGAGCCTACGAGCAGTACTTC. Its translation: CASSRDGAYEQYF.

This clonotype was counted many times. The chain employs TRBV29-1 and TRBJ1-1; 8 bases match TRBD1. CDR1 is SQVTM and CDR2 is ANQGSEA in the germline V gene. Unmatched junction bases numbered 12, after V lost 1 base and J lost 11 bases. This CDR3 has 14 amino acids. The CDR3 protein is CSVEVKDRVMVAFF. The CDR3 nucleotides are TGCAGCGTTGAAGTTAAGGACAGGGTGATGGTTGCTTTCTTT.

This clonotype was observed a single time. Just one base apart from a much larger clone, this may be a read error. The chain employs TRBV20-1 and TRBJ1-2; the match to TRBD1 covers 8 bases. Germline-derived CDR1 and CDR2 are DFQATT and SNEGSKA (reference sequence). V shed 8 bases, J shed 4 bases, and the junction held 24 bases outside the gene matches. CDR3 length: 18 residues. CDR3 bases: TGCAGTACGGTGCGCCCACGGGACAGGCCTTTCGCCCCCTATGGCTACACCTTC. This codes for CSTVRPRDRPFAPYGYTF.

This clonotype was seen ten or more times. The chain uses TRBV20-1 and TRBJ1-1, with D possibly TRBD1 on 6 matching bases. Germline V gene lookup returns CDR1 DFQATT and CDR2 SNEGSKA (reference sequence). CDR3 length: 15 amino acids. V gave up 0 bases and J gave up 0 bases, with 11 bases separating them. The CDR3: CSARDGGHMNTEAFF. For the CDR3, the DNA is TGCAGTGCTAGAGATGGGGGGCACATGAACACTGAAGCTTTCTTT.

This clonotype was observed a handful of times. This chain links TRBV4-2 with TRBJ2-2; 9 bases map to TRBD2. Germline V lookup: CDR1 LGHNA, CDR2 YNFKEQ. V was clipped by 0 bases and J by 6 bases; unmatched bases: 5. This CDR3 is built from 16 residues. CDR3 bases: TGTGCCAGCAGCCAAGATCTAGCGGGGATCGCCGGGGAGCTGTTTTTT. It codes for CASSQDLAGIAGELFF.

This clonotype was recorded many times. The chain uses TRBV24-1 and TRBJ2-1; no clear D. V lost 0 bases and J 5 bases, leaving 7 bases between the germline ends. Looked up from germline, CDR1 is KGHDR and CDR2 is SFDVKD. The CDR3 is made up of 14 amino acids. CDR3 nucleotides: TGTGCCACCAGTGATTTGCGGTCAAACAATGAGCAGTTCTTC. Translation gives CATSDLRSNNEQFF.

This clonotype was recorded many times. The rearrangement joins TRBV7-2 to TRBJ2-5, with D tentatively TRBD1 or TRBD2 (5 bases each). V lost 0 bases, J lost 3 bases, and 14 bases lay in between. There are 16 residues in the CDR3. Germline-derived CDR1 and CDR2 are SGHTA and FQGNSA. For the CDR3, the DNA is TGTGCCAGCAGCTTAGCCGGGACGGTCTCGGAAGAGACCCAGTACTTC. Its translation is CASSLAGTVSEETQYF.

Regarding this clonotype: A read error may explain this, as a much larger clone is one base away. The chain has TRBV12-3 or TRBV12-4 and TRBJ2-4, with 7 nucleotides matching TRBD2. The J call may be faulty, since TRBJ2-7 better matches the DNA end. This CDR3 spans 15 amino acids. The CDR3 loop reads CASSIRAGRGYEQYF. The CDR3 bases are TGTGCCAGCAGTATACGAGCAGGGAGGGGTTACGAGCAGTACTTC.

Only a few counts were recorded for this clonotype. The chain is built from TRBV20-1 and TRBJ1-2; tentatively, D is TRBD1 (6 bases). Trimming cost V 6 bases and J 3 bases, with 23 bases left between them. Germline loops: CDR1 DFQATT, CDR2 SNEGSKA (reference sequence). The CDR3 has 16 residues. CDR3 DNA: TGCAGTGCCAGAAAGAACAGGGTGTTGATCGACTATGGCTACACCTTC. Translating it yields CSARKNRVLIDYGYTF.

This clonotype was seen a few times. The chain employs TRBV20-1 and TRBJ1-2; D is possibly TRBD1 (6 bases). The CDR3 extends over 14 amino acids. CDR1 is DFQATT, CDR2 SNEGSKA, per germline (reference sequence). Trimming pared 4 bases from V and 2 bases from J, leaving 14 bases between. CDR3 loop: CSATLGALNYGYTF. For the CDR3, the DNA is TGCAGTGCTACGTTGGGGGCGCTAAACTATGGCTACACCTTC.

The rearrangement joins TRBV27 to TRBJ2-3, with D hard to call. Deletions cut 2 bases from V and 4 bases from J, with 7 bases between. Looked up from germline, CDR1 is MNHEY and CDR2 is SMNVEV (reference sequence). The CDR3 spans 13 residues. CDR3 DNA: TGTGCCAGCAGTTTAGGGTGGGCAGATACGCAGTATTTT. Its protein product is CASSLGWADTQYF.

This clonotype showed up just a few times. This could be a read error, since a much larger clone is one nucleotide away. The CDR3 region is CASGLESGDKETQYF. Here the CDR3 DNA reads TGTGCCAGCGGCTTAGAGTCAGGGGATAAAGAGACCCAGTACTTC. The rearrangement links TRBV7-2 to TRBJ2-5; a possible D gene is TRBD1 (6 bases). Germline-derived CDR1 and CDR2 are SGHTA and FQGNSA. CDR3 size: 15 residues.

Only a few counts were recorded for this clonotype. The chain links TRBV27 to TRBJ2-1; 8 bases match TRBD2. CDR1 is MNHEY, CDR2 SMNVEV, per germline (reference sequence). J lost 6 bases, V lost 4 bases, and 11 bases had no gene match. This CDR3 contains 16 residues. CDR3 region: CASSSPGLGGPNEQFF. CDR3 sequence (DNA): TGTGCCAGCAGTTCTCCGGGACTAGGCGGTCCCAATGAGCAGTTCTTC.

CDR3 nucleotides: TGTGCCAGCCTTCTAAACCTCGACAGGGCCGACCAAGAGACCCAGTACTTC. Translation: CASLLNLDRADQETQYF. The chain recombines TRBV6-6 with TRBJ2-5; 7 nucleotides agree with TRBD1. Germline V CDR1 and CDR2: MNHNY, SVGAGI (reference sequence). Trimming took 8 bases from V and 0 from J; bases not matched to a gene: 15. The CDR3 extends over 17 amino acids.

The table lists this clonotype with a few counts. This may arise from a read error, as a much more abundant clone is one base away. This rearrangement joins TRBV6-1 to TRBJ2-1; a possible D gene is TRBD2 (5 bases). V dropped 2 bases and J dropped 1 base, with 15 bases sitting between them. Germline assignment: CDR1 MNHNS and CDR2 SASEGT. The CDR3 spans 17 residues. CDR3 bases: TGTGCCAGCAGTGAATACGGTAGAGGGTCATCCTACAATGAGCAGTTCTTC. It specifies CASSEYGRGSSYNEQFF.

On this clonotype: This may stem from a read error, because a much larger clone lies one nucleotide away. V and J are TRBV7-8 and TRBJ2-5; weak D call: TRBD2 (5 bases). The CDR3 length is 15 residues. Trimming removed 5 bases at V and 11 bases at J, with 24 bases between. In germline, CDR1 is SGHVS, CDR2 FQNEAQ. This CDR3 reads CASSLPSIIEDEQYF. The DNA of the CDR3 is TGTGCCAGCAGCCTTCCTAGCATAATAGAGGATGAGCAGTACTTC. The full variable domain, completed using reference TRBV7-8 and TRBJ2-5, is GAGVSQSPRYKVAKRGQDVALRCDPISGHVSLFWYQQALGQGPEFLTYFQNEAQLDKSGLPSDRFFAERPEGSVSTLKIQRTQQEDSAVYLCASSLPSIIEDEQYFGPGTRLLVL.

The chain is built from TRBV15 and TRBJ2-2; tentative D call: TRBD2 (5 bases). Per germline, CDR1 LNHNV and CDR2 YYDKDF (reference sequence). V lost 8 bases, J lost 6 bases, and 10 bases lay in between. There are 12 residues in the CDR3. CDR3 in amino acids: CATPRDSGELFF. The CDR3 bases are TGTGCCACCCCGAGGGATTCCGGGGAGCTGTTTTTT.

This clonotype was picked up many times. The chain links TRBV6-5 to TRBJ1-4; D may be TRBD1 (5 bases). V was cut by 4 bases and J by 8 bases, with 11 bases left in between. CDR1 and CDR2 from the germline V gene are MNHEY and SVGAGI. This CDR3 region has 13 residues. This CDR3 is CASSFSGREKLFF. The DNA of the CDR3 is TGTGCCAGCAGTTTTTCAGGGAGGGAAAAACTGTTTTTT.

This clonotype was seen many times. The V call is TRBV5-1, the J call TRBJ2-1; 7 bases are a match to TRBD1. The CDR3 is made up of 15 amino acids. The germline CDR1 and CDR2 sequences are SGHRS and YFSETQ. V lost 0 bases to trimming and J lost 5 bases; unmatched junction nucleotides: 5. The CDR3 is CASSLVQGIHNEQFF. The DNA of the CDR3 is TGCGCCAGCAGCTTGGTACAGGGGATCCACAATGAGCAGTTCTTC.

This clonotype was recorded at least ten times. An end of the junction does not agree with germline; a read error may underlie this. The J gene is TRBJ1-2, the V gene TRBV30; maybe TRBD1 (5 bases). The CDR3 runs 12 residues. Germline loops: CDR1 GTSNPN, CDR2 SVGIG (reference sequence). In DNA form, the CDR3 reads TGTGCCTTAATTGGAGGGGACTACGGCTACACCTTC. Translated: CALIGGDYGYTF.